This passage covers 6 T cell receptor beta chains from one sample sequenced in a study of T cells in Graves' hyperthyroidism and ophthalmopathy. The TCR beta CDR3 regions underwent amplification using RNA transcripts as the source. HTBI primers were used for first-round RT-PCR of the TCR CDR3. TCRdb independently ran MiXCR on the multiplex PCR reads; one entry per CDR3 protein. Here the sample spans about 700,000 distinct CDR3 sequences, about 14% being singletons. Specimen: blood. These TCRs come from a young woman with Graves' hyperthyroidism.

This clonotype was counted only a few times. The chain uses TRBV3-1 and TRBJ1-4, with D unclear. Germline CDR1 reads LGHDT; CDR2 reads YNNKEL (reference sequence). The ends were cut back, 4 bases at V and 8 bases at J, with 17 bases in the middle. CDR3 length: 15 residues. The CDR3 loop is CASSPTTDRLEKLFF. Here the CDR3 DNA reads TGTGCCAGCAGCCCAACGACCGATCGGTTGGAAAAACTGTTTTTT.

The chain is built from TRBV9 and TRBJ2-7; D is ambiguous. Trimming stripped 0 bases from V and 0 bases from J, with 10 bases between. The germline V gene encodes CDR1 SGDLS and CDR2 YYNGEE. The length of the CDR3 is 15 residues. In DNA, the CDR3 is TGTGCCAGCAGCGTAGGTCGGATTAGCTCCTACGAGCAGTACTTC. It specifies CASSVGRISSYEQYF.

This clonotype has at least ten counts. The genes are TRBV3-1 and TRBJ1-2; no clear D. Germline-derived CDR1 and CDR2 are LGHDT and YNNKEL (reference sequence). Trimming removed 1 base from V and 4 bases from J, with 4 bases in between. The length of the CDR3 is 12 residues. The CDR3 bases are TGTGCCAGCAGCCAAGCGAGCTATGGCTACACCTTC. Protein product: CASSQASYGYTF.

This clonotype has only a few counts. The chain links TRBV7-3 to TRBJ2-5, with D perhaps TRBD1 (5 bases). V was cut by 5 bases and J by 1 base, with 20 bases left in between. Germline loops: CDR1 SGHTA, CDR2 FQGTGA. The CDR3 runs to 17 residues. Here the CDR3 reads CASSSRGWESTQETQYF. In DNA, the CDR3 is TGTGCCAGCAGCAGTAGGGGCTGGGAAAGTACCCAAGAGACCCAGTACTTC.

This clonotype was recorded at least ten times. This chain uses TRBV7-3 with TRBJ1-5, with a tentative D call TRBD1 (5 bases). Germline-derived CDR1 and CDR2 are SGHTA and FQGTGA. The CDR3 is made up of 16 amino acids. V dropped 5 bases and J dropped 2 bases, with 16 bases sitting between them. The CDR3 bases are TGTGCCAGCAGCCCTCTGGGGGAGGACGGCAATCAGCCCCAGCATTTT. It codes for CASSPLGEDGNQPQHF.

Turning to this clonotype: Germline and junction disagree at one end, which may indicate a read error. The V and J genes are TRBV7-2 and TRBJ1-5; tentatively, D is TRBD1 (5 bases). This CDR3 region has 15 residues. CDR1 and CDR2 (germline): SGHTA, FQGNSA. The CDR3 is CANSFSAGTNQPQHF. The DNA of the CDR3 is TGTGCCAACAGCTTTTCTGCAGGGACTAATCAGCCCCAGCATTTT.